This paragraph reports one TCR beta chain. The antigen is unknown. Trimming removed 6 bases at V and 2 bases at J, with 17 bases between. The germline V gene encodes CDR1 DFQATT and CDR2 SNEGSKA (reference sequence). The CDR3 contains 15 residues. This sample is drawn from a study of blood T cells in healthy people across ages. Study conclusions and caveats: Fewer expanded clones and more diversity marked long-lived versus aged donors.

The authors ran a second PCR of about 7 to 11 cycles using a sample-barcoded 5' primer and a J-beta primer mix. From each sample, at least 2.5 million paired-end reads containing CDR3 were obtained. Each CDR3 protein is one row after TCRdb ran MiXCR on the 5' RACE reads. The sample contains approximately 850,000 distinct CDR3 sequences, under 45% of which appear only once. The chain uses TRBV20-1 and TRBJ1-5, with a weak D call TRBD1 (6 bases). This TCR came from a man in his 60s in good health. What was sequenced was blood. CDR3 residues: CSASRGQGGNQPQHF. The DNA for the CDR3 is TGCAGTGCCTCGCGGGGGCAGGGAGGCAATCAGCCCCAGCATTTT.